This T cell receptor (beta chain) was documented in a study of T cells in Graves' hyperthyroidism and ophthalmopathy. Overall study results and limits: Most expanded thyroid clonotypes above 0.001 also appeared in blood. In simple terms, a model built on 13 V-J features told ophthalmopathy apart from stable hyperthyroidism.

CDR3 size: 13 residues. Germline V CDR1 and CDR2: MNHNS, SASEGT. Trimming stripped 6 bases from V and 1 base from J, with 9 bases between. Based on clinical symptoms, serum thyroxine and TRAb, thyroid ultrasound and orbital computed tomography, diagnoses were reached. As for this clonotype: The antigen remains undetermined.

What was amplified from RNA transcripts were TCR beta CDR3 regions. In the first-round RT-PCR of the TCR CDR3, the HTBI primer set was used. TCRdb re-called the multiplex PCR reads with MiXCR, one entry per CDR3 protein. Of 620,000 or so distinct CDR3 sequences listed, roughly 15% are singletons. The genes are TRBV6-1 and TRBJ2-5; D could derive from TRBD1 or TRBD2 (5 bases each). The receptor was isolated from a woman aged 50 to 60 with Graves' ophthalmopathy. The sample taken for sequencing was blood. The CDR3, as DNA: TGTGCCAGCAGGGGGACCATCCAAGAGACCCAGTACTTC. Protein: CASRGTIQETQYF.